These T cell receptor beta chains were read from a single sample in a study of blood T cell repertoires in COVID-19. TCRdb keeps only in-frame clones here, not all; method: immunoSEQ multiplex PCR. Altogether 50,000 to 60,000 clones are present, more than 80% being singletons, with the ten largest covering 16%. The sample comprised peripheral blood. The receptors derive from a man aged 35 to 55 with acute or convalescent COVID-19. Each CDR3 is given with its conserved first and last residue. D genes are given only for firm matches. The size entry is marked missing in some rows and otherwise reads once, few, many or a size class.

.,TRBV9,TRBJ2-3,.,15,CASSVASGAPDTQYF,TGTGCCAGCAGCGTAGCCTCGGGAGCCCCAGATACGCAGTATTTT
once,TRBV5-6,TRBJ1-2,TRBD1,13,CASSQTGLGGYTF,TGTGCCAGCAGCCAGACAGGGTTAGGAGGCTACACCTTC
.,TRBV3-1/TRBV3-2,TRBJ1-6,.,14,CASSPRTDNSPLHF,TGTGCCAGCAGCCCCCGGACAGATAATTCACCCCTCCACTTT
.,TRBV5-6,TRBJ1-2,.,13,CASSLGGDYGYTF,TGTGCCAGCAGCTTAGGAGGGGACTATGGCTACACCTTC
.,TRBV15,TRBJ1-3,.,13,CATSRGVGNTIYF,TGTGCCACCAGCAGGGGAGTTGGAAACACCATATATTTT
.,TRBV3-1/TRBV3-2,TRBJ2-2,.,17,CASSQDPRRTNTGELFF,TGTGCCAGCAGCCAAGATCCGCGCAGGACGAACACCGGGGAGCTGTTTTTT
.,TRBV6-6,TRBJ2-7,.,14,CASSPEGSSYEQYF,TGTGCCAGCAGTCCGGAGGGGTCCTCCTACGAGCAGTACTTC
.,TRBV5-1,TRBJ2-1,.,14,CASSLGAGNNEQFF,TGCGCCAGCAGCTTGGGCGCGGGGAACAATGAGCAGTTCTTC
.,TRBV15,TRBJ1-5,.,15,CATSRVLDSNQPQHF,TGTGCCACCAGCAGAGTCCTAGATAGCAATCAGCCCCAGCATTTT
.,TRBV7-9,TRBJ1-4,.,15,CASSLTQGSNEKLFF,TGTGCCAGCAGCCTGACACAGGGATCTAATGAAAAACTGTTTTTT
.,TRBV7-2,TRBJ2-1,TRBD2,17,CASSLGRGAGEVNEQFF,TGTGCCAGCAGCTTGGGCAGGGGAGCGGGAGAGGTCAATGAGCAGTTCTTC
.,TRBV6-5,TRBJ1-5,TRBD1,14,CASRSTGVGQPQHF,TGTGCCAGCAGATCGACAGGGGTGGGCCAGCCCCAGCATTTT
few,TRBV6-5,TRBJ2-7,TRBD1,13,CASIMGQSYEQYF,TGTGCCAGCATCATGGGACAGTCCTACGAGCAGTACTTC
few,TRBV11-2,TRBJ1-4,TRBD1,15,CASTQGTGGDEKLFF,TGTGCCAGCACCCAGGGAACAGGGGGAGATGAAAAACTGTTTTTT
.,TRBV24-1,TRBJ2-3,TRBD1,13,CATNDRVTDTQYF,TGTGCCACCAACGACAGGGTTACAGATACGCAGTATTTT
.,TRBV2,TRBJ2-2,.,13,CAARDSNTGELFF,TGTGCCGCCCGGGACTCGAACACCGGGGAGCTGTTTTTT
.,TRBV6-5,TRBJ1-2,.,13,CASKKGDNYGYTF,TGTGCCAGCAAAAAGGGGGATAACTATGGCTACACCTTC
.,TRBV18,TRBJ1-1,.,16,CASSPAPQVGNTEAFF,TGTGCCAGCTCACCTGCCCCACAGGTAGGGAACACTGAAGCTTTCTTT
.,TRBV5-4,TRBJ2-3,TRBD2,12,CATGGGEDTQYF,TGTGCCACCGGGGGAGGGGAAGATACGCAGTATTTT
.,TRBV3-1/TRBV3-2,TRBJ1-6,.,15,CASSRGGSGVSPLHF,TGTGCCAGCAGTCGGGGGGGCAGTGGAGTTTCACCCCTCCACTTT
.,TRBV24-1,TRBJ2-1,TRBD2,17,CATSDAGTSGRRNEQFF,TGTGCCACCAGTGATGCCGGGACTAGCGGGAGAAGGAATGAGCAGTTCTTC
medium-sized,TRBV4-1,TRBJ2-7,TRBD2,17,CASSQGLGGRAGYEQYF,TGCGCCAGCAGCCAAGGCCTCGGCGGGAGGGCCGGTTACGAGCAGTACTTC
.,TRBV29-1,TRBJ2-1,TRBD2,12,CSVVAGERVQFF,TGCAGCGTTGTAGCGGGAGAGAGGGTGCAGTTCTTC
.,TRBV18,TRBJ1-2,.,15,CASSPNRGGRSGYTF,TGTGCCAGCTCACCAAATCGTGGTGGGCGCTCGGGCTACACCTTC
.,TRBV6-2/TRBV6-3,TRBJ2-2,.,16,CASSSAGKGNTGELFF,TGTGCCAGCAGTTCGGCCGGGAAGGGAAACACCGGGGAGCTGTTTTTT
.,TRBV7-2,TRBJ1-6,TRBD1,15,CASSLGQGVWSPLHF,TGTGCCAGCAGCTTAGGACAGGGGGTATGGTCACCCCTCCACTTT
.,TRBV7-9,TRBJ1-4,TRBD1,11,CASGTGGKLFF,TGTGCCAGCGGGACAGGAGGGAAACTGTTTTTT
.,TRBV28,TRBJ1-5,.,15,CASRMEGVSNQPQHF,TGTGCCAGCAGGATGGAAGGGGTCAGCAATCAGCCCCAGCATTTT
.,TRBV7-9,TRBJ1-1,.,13,CASSQDRNTEAFF,TGTGCCAGCAGCCAAGACAGGAACACTGAAGCTTTCTTT
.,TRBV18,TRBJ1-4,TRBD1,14,CASSPTGKREKLFF,TGTGCCAGCTCACCGACAGGGAAGCGAGAAAAACTGTTTTTT
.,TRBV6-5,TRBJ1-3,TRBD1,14,CASRSGGTGNTIYF,TGTGCCAGCAGATCAGGGGGCACTGGAAACACCATATATTTT
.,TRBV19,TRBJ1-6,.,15,CASSIANSYNSPLHF,TGTGCCAGTAGTATAGCCAACTCCTATAATTCACCCCTCCACTTT
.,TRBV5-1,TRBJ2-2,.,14,CASSSRGYTGELFF,TGCGCCAGCAGCTCCAGGGGTTATACCGGGGAGCTGTTTTTT